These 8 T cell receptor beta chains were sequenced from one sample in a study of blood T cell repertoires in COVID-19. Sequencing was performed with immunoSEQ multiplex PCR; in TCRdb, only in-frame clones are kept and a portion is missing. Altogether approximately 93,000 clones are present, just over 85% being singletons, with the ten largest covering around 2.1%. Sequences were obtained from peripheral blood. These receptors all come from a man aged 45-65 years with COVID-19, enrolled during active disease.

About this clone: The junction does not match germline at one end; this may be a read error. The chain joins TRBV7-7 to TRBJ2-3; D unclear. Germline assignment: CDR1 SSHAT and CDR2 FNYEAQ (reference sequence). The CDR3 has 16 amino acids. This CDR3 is CASSLGLAGGTDTQYF. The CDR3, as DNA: TGTGCTAGCAGCTTAGGGTTGGCAGGCGGCACAGATACGCAGTATTTT. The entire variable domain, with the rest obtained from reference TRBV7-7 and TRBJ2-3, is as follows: GAGVSQSPRYKVTKRGQDVTLRCDPISSHATLYWYQQALGQGPEFLTYFNYEAQPDKSGLPSDRFSAERPEGSISTLTIQRTEQRDSAMYRCASSLGLAGGTDTQYFGPGTRLTVL.

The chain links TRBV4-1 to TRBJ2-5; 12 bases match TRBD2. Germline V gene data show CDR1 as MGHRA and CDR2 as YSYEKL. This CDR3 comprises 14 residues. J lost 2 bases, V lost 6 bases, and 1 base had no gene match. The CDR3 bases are TGCGCCAGCAGTGGACTAGCGGGGCAAGAGACCCAGTACTTC. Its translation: CASSGLAGQETQYF.

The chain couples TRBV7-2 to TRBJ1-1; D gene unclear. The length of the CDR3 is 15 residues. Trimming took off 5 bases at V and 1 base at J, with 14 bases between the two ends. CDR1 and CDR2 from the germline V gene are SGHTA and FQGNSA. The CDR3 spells CASSINRGWNTEAFF. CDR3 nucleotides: TGTGCCAGCAGCATTAACCGCGGTTGGAACACTGAAGCTTTCTTT.

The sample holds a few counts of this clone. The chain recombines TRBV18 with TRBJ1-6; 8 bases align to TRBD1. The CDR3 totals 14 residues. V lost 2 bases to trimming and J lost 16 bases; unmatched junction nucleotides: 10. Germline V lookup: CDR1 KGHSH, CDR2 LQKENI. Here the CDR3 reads CASSPGQGGSGLHF. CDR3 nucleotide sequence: TGTGCCAGCTCACCAGGACAGGGAGGGAGCGGACTCCACTTT.

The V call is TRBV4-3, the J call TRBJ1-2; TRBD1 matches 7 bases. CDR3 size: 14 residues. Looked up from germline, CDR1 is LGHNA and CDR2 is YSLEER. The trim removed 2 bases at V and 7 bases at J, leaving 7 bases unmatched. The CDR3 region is CASSQQTDRAGYTF. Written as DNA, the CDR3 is TGCGCCAGCAGCCAACAAACTGACAGGGCTGGCTACACCTTC.

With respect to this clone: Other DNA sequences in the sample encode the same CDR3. The CDR3 region is CASSDSSGGADTQYF. CDR3 DNA sequence: TGTGCCAGCAGTGACTCTAGCGGGGGGGCAGATACGCAGTATTTT. The rearrangement uses TRBV6-4 and TRBJ2-3; 11 nucleotides match TRBD2. CDR1 is MRHNA and CDR2 is SNTAGT in the germline V gene. There are 15 residues in the CDR3. V shed 0 bases, J shed 4 bases, and the junction held 0 bases outside the gene matches.

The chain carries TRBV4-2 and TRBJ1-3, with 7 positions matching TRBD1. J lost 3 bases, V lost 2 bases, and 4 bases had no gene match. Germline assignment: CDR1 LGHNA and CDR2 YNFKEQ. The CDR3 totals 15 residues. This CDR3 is CASSQTGVIGNTIYF. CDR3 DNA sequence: TGTGCCAGCAGCCAAACAGGGGTTATTGGAAACACCATATATTTT.

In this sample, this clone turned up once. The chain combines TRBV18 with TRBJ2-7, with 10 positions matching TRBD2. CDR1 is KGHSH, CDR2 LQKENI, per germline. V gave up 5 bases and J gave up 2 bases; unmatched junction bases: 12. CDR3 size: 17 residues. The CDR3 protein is CASSSGPSGGLTYEQYF. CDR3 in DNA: TGTGCCAGCTCATCGGGGCCTAGCGGGGGTTTAACCTACGAGCAGTACTTC.